Shown below are 2 T cell receptor beta chains from a single sample sequenced in a study of CD8+ T cells in alopecia areata (dated by TCRdb to the late 2010s). To prepare the library, the immunoSEQ multiplex PCR assay was applied. For TCR sequencing, RNA was extracted from every sample and reverse transcribed into cDNA to serve as template. TCRdb limited this immuneACCESS table to in-frame rearrangements with V and J called. A share of clones is missing; checked studies link under half to unresolved V genes, and the rest is unexplained. Recorded for this sample are about 200,000 clones; roughly three fifths of them occurred a single time. The ten most abundant clones make up nearly 5% of the sample. The sample was CD8+ T cells sorted from blood. These receptor sequences come from a human donor in good health.

This clone occurred a few times. The rearrangement uses TRBV5-1 and TRBJ2-7, with TRBD1 identical over 7 bases. V lost 2 bases, J lost 5 bases, and 4 bases stayed unmatched. There are 13 residues in the CDR3. Germline CDR1 is SGHRS and CDR2 is YFSETQ. CDR3 sequence reads: CASSLTGVHEQYF. The CDR3 region has the DNA TGCGCCAGCAGCTTAACAGGGGTCCACGAGCAGTACTTC.

The gene calls are TRBV4-1 and TRBJ1-1, with D maybe TRBD1 (5 bases). CDR3 length equals 14 residues. V lost 1 base, J lost 5 bases, and 11 bases lay in between. CDR1 and CDR2 from the germline V gene are MGHRA and YSYEKL. Here the CDR3 DNA reads TGCGCCAGCAGCCAAGCGACGGGGGAAACTGAAGCTTTCTTT. Translating gives CASSQATGETEAFF.